Listed below are T cell receptor beta chains from one sample, sequenced in a study of OX40 agonist ivuxolimab in advanced cancers. Some clones are missing from TCRdb's copy, which holds only in-frame ones; the method was immunoSEQ multiplex PCR. The table has 130,000 or so clones, around 93% seen once. Sequencing used CD4+ or CD8+ T cells sorted from blood, obtained in a trial of the OX40 agonist ivuxolimab. These receptors came from an adult with an advanced solid tumor such as melanoma, head and neck, liver or kidney cancer. Each CDR3 is given with its conserved first and last residue. The D gene is left open where the match is weak. Part of the rows lack a size; the others show once, few, many or a class for expanded clones.

NA	TRBD2	TRBV6-5	11	TRBJ2-4	CASRRGDIQYF	TGTGCCAGCAGACGGGGGGACATTCAGTACTTC
once	TRBD2	TRBV11-3	18	TRBJ2-1	CASSPPSPRTSGRNEQFF	TGTGCCAGCAGCCCTCCATCGCCTAGGACTAGCGGGAGAAATGAGCAGTTCTTC
NA	TRBD1	TRBV6-1	15	TRBJ2-5	CASSGGTGGVRTQYF	TGTGCCAGCAGTGGGGGGACAGGGGGTGTACGGACCCAGTACTTC
NA	NA	TRBV7-2	13	TRBJ2-1	CASSLRTYAEQFF	TGTGCCAGCAGCTTAAGAACGTACGCCGAGCAGTTCTTC
once	NA	TRBV18	14	TRBJ1-5	CASSPVQLNQPQHF	TGTGCCAGCTCACCGGTTCAGCTTAATCAGCCCCAGCATTTT
once	NA	TRBV19	11	TRBJ2-7	CASSDWNEQYF	TGTGCCAGCTCCGACTGGAACGAGCAGTACTTC
NA	NA	TRBV7-6	15	TRBJ2-3	CASSRAQGITDTQYF	TGTGCCAGCAGCAGGGCACAGGGAATCACAGATACGCAGTATTTT
NA	NA	TRBV7-2	17	TRBJ1-1	CASSPLGPNLMNTEAFF	TGTGCCAGCAGCCCTCTTGGCCCGAACCTCATGAACACTGAAGCTTTCTTT
NA	NA	TRBV10-1	14	TRBJ2-6	CAILGSPGANVLTF	TGCGCCATCCTGGGTTCGCCTGGGGCCAACGTCCTGACTTTC
NA	NA	TRBV30	12	TRBJ1-2	CAWNEGRHGYTF	TGTGCCTGGAATGAGGGGCGACATGGCTACACCTTC
NA	TRBD2	TRBV7-2	15	TRBJ2-1	CASSLSGGSYNEQFF	TGTGCCAGCAGCTTATCGGGGGGGTCCTACAATGAGCAGTTCTTC
NA	TRBD1	TRBV5-1	15	TRBJ2-3	CASSLEGQGTDTQYF	TGCGCCAGCAGCTTGGAGGGACAGGGCACAGATACGCAGTATTTT
NA	TRBD2	TRBV11-1	15	TRBJ2-2	CASGGLAGNTGELFF	TGTGCCAGCGGGGGACTAGCGGGGAACACCGGGGAGCTGTTTTTT
NA	TRBD2	TRBV4-1	22	TRBJ2-4	CASSQELPKGTSGFLAKNIQYF	TGCGCCAGCAGCCAAGAGTTGCCAAAGGGGACTAGCGGATTCTTAGCCAAAAACATTCAGTACTTC
NA	TRBD1	TRBV2	17	TRBJ2-2	CASSRGRTGANTGELFF	TGTGCCAGCAGTCGGGGTCGGACAGGAGCGAACACCGGGGAGCTGTTTTTT
NA	NA	TRBV10-1	17	TRBJ1-5	CASSGTEGNYSNQPQHF	TGCGCCAGTAGTGGTACAGAGGGAAATTATAGCAATCAGCCCCAGCATTTT
NA	TRBD2	TRBV7-2	15	TRBJ2-7	CASSLRGGRDYEQYF	TGTGCCAGCAGCTTAAGGGGCGGGAGGGACTACGAGCAGTACTTC
NA	NA	TRBV7-7	15	TRBJ2-1	CASSLTFSTYNEQFF	TGTGCCAGCAGCTTAACCTTTAGTACCTACAATGAGCAGTTCTTC
NA	TRBD1	TRBV4-3	14	TRBJ2-7	CASSHRQGSYEQYF	TGCGCCAGCAGCCACCGACAGGGTTCCTACGAGCAGTACTTC
once	NA	TRBV29-1	13	TRBJ2-7	CSVDKGTAGEQYF	TGCAGCGTTGACAAGGGGACAGCGGGGGAGCAGTACTTC
few	NA	TRBV19	15	TRBJ1-1	CASSMHGGRDTEAFF	TGTGCCAGTAGTATGCACGGGGGTCGGGACACTGAAGCTTTCTTT
NA	NA	TRBV19	15	TRBJ2-1	CASSIGQGPYNEQFF	TGTGCCAGTAGTATTGGGCAGGGCCCCTACAATGAGCAGTTCTTC
NA	NA	TRBV28	16	TRBJ1-3	CASSSSRGEKGNTIYF	TGTGCCAGCAGTTCCTCGCGGGGAGAAAAAGGAAACACCATATATTTT
NA	NA	TRBV28	14	TRBJ1-2	CASRTQVVDYGYTF	TGTGCCAGCCGGACCCAAGTCGTTGACTATGGCTACACCTTC